A selection of T cell receptor beta chains follows, all from one sample in a study of shared clonotypes between healthy human individuals. TCRdb's table, derived via immunoSEQ multiplex PCR, lists solely in-frame clones and lacks some. Counted here are around 340,000 clones, 73% occurring once; the ten biggest clones make up about 10%. Sequenced input: memory CD4+ T cells sorted from blood. The receptor source for this set is a man aged 25-40 years in good health. CDR3s include the opening cysteine and the closing phenylalanine or tryptophan. Fields, in order: clone size, D gene, V gene, CDR3 length, J gene, CDR3 DNA, CDR3 protein. D genes are given only for firm matches. Clone size is stated in some rows and not others, as once, few, many or a class when expanded.

size: NA
D: NA
V: TRBV11-2
length: 16
J: TRBJ1-2
DNA: TGTGCCAGCAGTCCACGACCTGCCGACGTCAGACATGGCTACACCTTC
CDR3: CASSPRPADVRHGYTF

size: NA
D: NA
V: TRBV2
length: 11
J: TRBJ2-1
DNA: TGTGCCAGCAGACCACTCACAGAGCAGTTCTTC
CDR3: CASRPLTEQFF

size: NA
D: TRBD1
V: TRBV2
length: 13
J: TRBJ2-2
DNA: TGTGCCAGCAGACAGGGGTACACCGGGGAGCTGTTTTTT
CDR3: CASRQGYTGELFF

size: NA
D: NA
V: TRBV28
length: 14
J: TRBJ1-2
DNA: TGTGCCAGCAATCTTTCTCCCGGGTTTGTCGGCTACACCTTC
CDR3: CASNLSPGFVGYTF

size: once
D: NA
V: TRBV14
length: 17
J: TRBJ2-3
DNA: TGTGCCAGCAGCCGGGCCTTTGGCGCCCAAGCCACAGATACGCAGTATTTT
CDR3: CASSRAFGAQATDTQYF

size: NA
D: NA
V: TRBV28
length: 14
J: TRBJ2-7
DNA: TGTGCCAGCAGCGGGACACCGGCGGAGTACGAGCAGTACTTC
CDR3: CASSGTPAEYEQYF

size: NA
D: NA
V: TRBV2
length: 12
J: TRBJ1-2
DNA: TGTGCCAGCAGTGAAGATGGGAGAGGCTACACCTTC
CDR3: CASSEDGRGYTF

size: NA
D: NA
V: TRBV2
length: 13
J: TRBJ2-7
DNA: TGTGCCAGCAGCGTGGACCGTGGCTACGAGCAGTACTTC
CDR3: CASSVDRGYEQYF

size: few
D: TRBD1
V: TRBV5-8
length: 16
J: TRBJ2-1
DNA: TGTGCCACCCCCCTTTACTCCGGGACAGGGGTCAATGAGCAGTTCTTC
CDR3: CATPLYSGTGVNEQFF

size: NA
D: NA
V: TRBV9
length: 15
J: TRBJ1-1
DNA: TGTGCCAGCAGCGTCCGGAGCGGATTGAACACTGAAGCTTTCTTT
CDR3: CASSVRSGLNTEAFF

size: NA
D: TRBD1
V: TRBV28
length: 15
J: TRBJ1-3
DNA: TGTGCCAGCAGTCACGGACAGGACTCTGGAAACACCATATATTTT
CDR3: CASSHGQDSGNTIYF

size: NA
D: NA
V: TRBV10-3
length: 14
J: TRBJ2-1
DNA: TGTGCCATCACCGAGGGGGGGGGCTACAATGAGCAGTTCTTC
CDR3: CAITEGGGYNEQFF

size: many
D: NA
V: TRBV18
length: 14
J: TRBJ2-3
DNA: TGTGCCAGCTCCTCGCAGGGTGAGGCAGATACGCAGTATTTT
CDR3: CASSSQGEADTQYF

size: NA
D: NA
V: TRBV19
length: 13
J: TRBJ2-1
DNA: TGTGCCAGTAGTATAAACTATTACAATGAGCAGTTCTTC
CDR3: CASSINYYNEQFF

size: NA
D: NA
V: TRBV7-9
length: 11
J: TRBJ2-3
DNA: TGTGCCAGCAGCCTAAAAGATACGCAGTATTTT
CDR3: CASSLKDTQYF

size: NA
D: TRBD1
V: TRBV4-1
length: 15
J: TRBJ2-5
DNA: TGCGCCAGCAGCCAAGTAACGGGACAGGGAGGGATCCAGTACTTC
CDR3: CASSQVTGQGGIQYF

size: once
D: NA
V: TRBV15
length: 11
J: TRBJ2-1
DNA: TGTGCCACGAGCTCCTACAATGAGCAGTTCTTC
CDR3: CATSSYNEQFF

size: NA
D: NA
V: TRBV7-9
length: 15
J: TRBJ2-1
DNA: TGTGCCAGCAGCTTACGGGGGAGCTCCTACAATGAGCAGTTCTTC
CDR3: CASSLRGSSYNEQFF

size: NA
D: NA
V: TRBV9
length: 13
J: TRBJ1-1
DNA: TGTGCCAGCAGCGCCTGGGACACCTCTGAAGCTTTCTTT
CDR3: CASSAWDTSEAFF

size: NA
D: TRBD2
V: TRBV7-2
length: 15
J: TRBJ2-7
DNA: TGTGCCAGCAGCCCACCGACTAGCGGGAGTTACGAGCAGTACTTC
CDR3: CASSPPTSGSYEQYF

size: once
D: NA
V: TRBV5-4
length: 14
J: TRBJ1-2
DNA: TGTGCCAGCAGCCCCGATATAGCAGGGCGAGGCTACACCTTC
CDR3: CASSPDIAGRGYTF

size: NA
D: TRBD2
V: TRBV15
length: 16
J: TRBJ2-3
DNA: TGTGCCACCAGCAGGACTAGCGGGAGTCTCACAGATACGCAGTATTTT
CDR3: CATSRTSGSLTDTQYF

size: NA
D: TRBD1
V: TRBV6-5
length: 13
J: TRBJ2-3
DNA: TGTGCCAGCAGTTACTCGAGCCAGGGGGCTGCTTTTTTT
CDR3: CASSYSSQGAAFF

size: NA
D: NA
V: TRBV28
length: 14
J: TRBJ1-5
DNA: TGTGCCAGCAGTTTCAGGGGCAGCAATCAGCCCCAGCATTTT
CDR3: CASSFRGSNQPQHF

size: NA
D: TRBD2
V: TRBV11-1
length: 18
J: TRBJ2-4
DNA: TGTGCCAGCAGCTTAATCGGTGAGTTTGTGAGCGGGAGGCGAGAAAAGTACTTC
CDR3: CASSLIGEFVSGRREKYF

size: NA
D: TRBD1
V: TRBV5-5
length: 13
J: TRBJ1-1
DNA: TGTGCCAGCAGGTACACAGGGGACACTGAAGCTTTCTTT
CDR3: CASRYTGDTEAFF

size: NA
D: TRBD2
V: TRBV10-1
length: 15
J: TRBJ2-5
DNA: TGCGCCAGCAGTGAGGTTAGGGGAGGGCGAGAGACCCAGTACTTC
CDR3: CASSEVRGGRETQYF

size: NA
D: TRBD1
V: TRBV28
length: 15
J: TRBJ2-4
DNA: TGTGCCAGCAGTCGCCGGACAGGGGTCAAAAACATTCAGTACTTC
CDR3: CASSRRTGVKNIQYF

size: NA
D: NA
V: TRBV30
length: 14
J: TRBJ2-1
DNA: TGTGCCTGGAAGAGGGTTTCACTGGGGAATGAGCAGTTCTTC
CDR3: CAWKRVSLGNEQFF

size: NA
D: TRBD1
V: TRBV5-1
length: 16
J: TRBJ1-1
DNA: TGCGCCAGCAGCACCTTGACAGGGGGCGGAGGCACTGAAGCTTTCTTT
CDR3: CASSTLTGGGGTEAFF

size: NA
D: TRBD1
V: TRBV4-3
length: 14
J: TRBJ1-4
DNA: TGCGCCAGCAGCCAGGGGACAGGGGTTGAAAAACTGTTTTTT
CDR3: CASSQGTGVEKLFF

size: NA
D: NA
V: TRBV2
length: 17
J: TRBJ2-6
DNA: TGTGCCAGCAGTCCCGCACAGGGAGTCTCTGGGGCCAACGTCCTGACTTTC
CDR3: CASSPAQGVSGANVLTF

size: NA
D: NA
V: TRBV7-2
length: 14
J: TRBJ2-7
DNA: TGTGCCAGCAGCCCGTCTAGGTGGATCTACGAGCAGTACTTC
CDR3: CASSPSRWIYEQYF

size: many
D: NA
V: TRBV5-1
length: 16
J: TRBJ2-2
DNA: TGCGCCAGCAGCCCCTTTGCGGGGTCGAACACCGGGGAGCTGTTTTTT
CDR3: CASSPFAGSNTGELFF

size: NA
D: NA
V: TRBV4-3
length: 18
J: TRBJ2-6
DNA: TGCGCCAGCAGCCAAGCACACAGGGCCACCTCTGGGGCCAACGTCCTGACTTTC
CDR3: CASSQAHRATSGANVLTF

size: NA
D: NA
V: TRBV10-3
length: 15
J: TRBJ1-1
DNA: TGTGCCATCGCAAGAACCACGGGGCTGAACACTGAAGCTTTCTTT
CDR3: CAIARTTGLNTEAFF

size: NA
D: NA
V: TRBV13
length: 13
J: TRBJ1-5
DNA: TGTGCCAGCAGCTTATTTGGCAATCAGCCCCAGCATTTT
CDR3: CASSLFGNQPQHF

size: few
D: NA
V: TRBV15
length: 13
J: TRBJ2-1
DNA: TGTGCCACCAGCTCAGTCAGGCACAATGAGCAGTTCTTC
CDR3: CATSSVRHNEQFF

size: NA
D: NA
V: TRBV7-6
length: 15
J: TRBJ2-1
DNA: TGTGCCAGCAGCTTAGGAGAGGGAGCGTACAATGAGCAGTTCTTC
CDR3: CASSLGEGAYNEQFF

size: NA
D: TRBD2
V: TRBV6-1
length: 15
J: TRBJ2-1
DNA: TGTGCCAGCAGTCGTCTAGCGGGAGGAAACAATGAGCAGTTCTTC
CDR3: CASSRLAGGNNEQFF

size: few
D: NA
V: TRBV4-1
length: 15
J: TRBJ2-1
DNA: TGCGCCAGCAGCCAAGAGGCGGCTCGCTACAATGAGCAGTTCTTC
CDR3: CASSQEAARYNEQFF

size: NA
D: TRBD1
V: TRBV5-4
length: 16
J: TRBJ2-4
DNA: TGTGCCAGCAGCTCTGGACAGGGGCGCACCAAAAACATTCAGTACTTC
CDR3: CASSSGQGRTKNIQYF

size: NA
D: TRBD1
V: TRBV9
length: 15
J: TRBJ2-7
DNA: TGTGCCAGCAGCGCACCTCCGGGACAGGGTGGGGAGCAGTACTTC
CDR3: CASSAPPGQGGEQYF

size: NA
D: NA
V: TRBV6-1
length: 14
J: TRBJ2-7
DNA: TGTGCCAGCAGTGGATTCAACGGACCCTACGAGCAGTACTTC
CDR3: CASSGFNGPYEQYF

size: NA
D: NA
V: TRBV11-2
length: 14
J: TRBJ2-3
DNA: TGTGCCAGCAGCTTTTTAGCGTATATGGATACGCAGTATTTT
CDR3: CASSFLAYMDTQYF

size: once
D: NA
V: TRBV7-9
length: 15
J: TRBJ2-3
DNA: TGTGCCAGCAGCCTGACCGACTTTAGCGGCTCCCCGCAGTATTTT
CDR3: CASSLTDFSGSPQYF

size: NA
D: NA
V: TRBV6-5
length: 14
J: TRBJ2-2
DNA: TGTGCCAGCAGAGCACAGCCGAACACCGGGGAGCTGTTTTTT
CDR3: CASRAQPNTGELFF

size: NA
D: NA
V: TRBV10-1
length: 15
J: TRBJ1-2
DNA: TGCGCCAGGAGTCCCACAGGAAGGAGAGACTATGGCTACACCTTC
CDR3: CARSPTGRRDYGYTF

size: NA
D: TRBD2
V: TRBV5-1
length: 14
J: TRBJ2-7
DNA: TGCGCCAGCAGCTTAGCGGGAGTAATATACGAGCAGTACTTC
CDR3: CASSLAGVIYEQYF

size: once
D: TRBD1
V: TRBV27
length: 15
J: TRBJ1-2
DNA: TGTGCCAGCAGTTTCGGAGGACAGGGGAACTATGGCTACACCTTC
CDR3: CASSFGGQGNYGYTF

size: NA
D: NA
V: TRBV29-1
length: 12
J: TRBJ1-2
DNA: TGCAGCGTTGAAGGGATCTCAAGAGGCTACACCTTC
CDR3: CSVEGISRGYTF

size: NA
D: TRBD2
V: TRBV27
length: 16
J: TRBJ2-3
DNA: TGTGCCAGCAGTTTATGGGGCGGGAGGTCCACAGATACGCAGTATTTT
CDR3: CASSLWGGRSTDTQYF

size: NA
D: NA
V: TRBV28
length: 15
J: TRBJ1-3
DNA: TGTGCCAGCAGACCACAGAGGGGTTTTGGAAACACCATATATTTT
CDR3: CASRPQRGFGNTIYF

size: many
D: TRBD2
V: TRBV10-1
length: 18
J: TRBJ2-2
DNA: TGCGCCAGCAGTGAGTCTGGGACTAGCGGGAGGTCCACCGGGGAGCTGTTTTTT
CDR3: CASSESGTSGRSTGELFF

size: once
D: NA
V: TRBV12-5
length: 14
J: TRBJ1-1
DNA: TGTGCTAGTGGTTTGGCGGGGGTGGACACTGAAGCTTTCTTT
CDR3: CASGLAGVDTEAFF

size: NA
D: TRBD2
V: TRBV10-3
length: 17
J: TRBJ2-5
DNA: TGTGCCATCAGTGAGCCTGGACTAGCGGGAAGTCAAGAGACCCAGTACTTC
CDR3: CAISEPGLAGSQETQYF

size: NA
D: NA
V: TRBV11-3
length: 13
J: TRBJ2-2
DNA: TGTGCCAGCAGCATCAGGGAAGGCGGGGAGCTGTTTTTT
CDR3: CASSIREGGELFF

size: NA
D: NA
V: TRBV9
length: 14
J: TRBJ2-5
DNA: TGTGCCAGCAGCGTCCGCGGGAACGAGGAGACCCAGTACTTC
CDR3: CASSVRGNEETQYF

size: NA
D: NA
V: TRBV9
length: 15
J: TRBJ2-2
DNA: TGTGCCAGCAGCGTACATAAAGCGGCCACCGGGGAGCTGTTTTTT
CDR3: CASSVHKAATGELFF

size: NA
D: TRBD1
V: TRBV7-8
length: 16
J: TRBJ1-5
DNA: TGTGCCAGCAGCTTAGCATCGCAGGGGGGCAATCAGCCCCAGCATTTT
CDR3: CASSLASQGGNQPQHF